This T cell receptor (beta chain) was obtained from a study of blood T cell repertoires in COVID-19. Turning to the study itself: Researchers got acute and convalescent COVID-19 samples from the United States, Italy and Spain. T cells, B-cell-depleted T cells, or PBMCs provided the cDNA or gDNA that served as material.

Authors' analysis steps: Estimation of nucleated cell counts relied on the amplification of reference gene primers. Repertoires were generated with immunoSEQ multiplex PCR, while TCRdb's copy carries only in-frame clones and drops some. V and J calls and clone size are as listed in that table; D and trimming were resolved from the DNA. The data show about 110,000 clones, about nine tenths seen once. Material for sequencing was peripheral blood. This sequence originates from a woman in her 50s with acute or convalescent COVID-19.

The chain's CDR3 is CASSEGSVSTYNEQFF. The CDR3 DNA reads as TGTGCCAGCAGTGAGGGTAGCGTGTCGACCTACAATGAGCAGTTCTTC. The genes are TRBV25-1 and TRBJ2-1, with a possible D match to TRBD2 (5 bases). CDR1 and CDR2 from the germline V gene are MGHDK and SYGVNS. The V end was cut by 3 bases, the J end by 2 bases, with 14 bases between. CDR3 length equals 16 residues.